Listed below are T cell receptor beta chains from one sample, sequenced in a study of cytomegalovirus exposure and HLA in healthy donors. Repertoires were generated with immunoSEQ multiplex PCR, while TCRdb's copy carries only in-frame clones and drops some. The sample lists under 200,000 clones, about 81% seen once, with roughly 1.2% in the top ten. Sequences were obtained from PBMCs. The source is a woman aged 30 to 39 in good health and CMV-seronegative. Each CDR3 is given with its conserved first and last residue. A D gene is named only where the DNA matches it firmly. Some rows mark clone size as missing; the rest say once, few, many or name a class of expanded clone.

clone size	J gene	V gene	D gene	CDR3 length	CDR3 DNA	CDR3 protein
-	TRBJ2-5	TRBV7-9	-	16	TGTGCCAGCAGCCCTGCCCGGGTTCGTACTGAAGAGACCCAGTACTTC	CASSPARVRTEETQYF
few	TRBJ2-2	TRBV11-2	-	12	TGTGCCAGCAGCTTGGAGTTCGGGGAGCTGTTTTTT	CASSLEFGELFF
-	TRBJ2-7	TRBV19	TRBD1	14	TGTGCCAGTAGTACAGGGGGATCGACCTACGAGCAGTACTTC	CASSTGGSTYEQYF
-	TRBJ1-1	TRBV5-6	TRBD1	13	TGTGCCAGCAGCTTCGACAGGGAGTCTCAGGCTTTCTTT	CASSFDRESQAFF
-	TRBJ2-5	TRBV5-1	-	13	TGCGCCAGCAGCTTGGAGGGGCAAGAGACCCAGTACTTC	CASSLEGQETQYF
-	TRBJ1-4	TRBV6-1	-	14	TGTGCCAGCACCCTTGACAGATTCGGGGAAAAACTGTTTTTT	CASTLDRFGEKLFF
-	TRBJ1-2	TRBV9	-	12	TGTGCCAGCAGCGCCCGGGACTATGGCTACACCTTC	CASSARDYGYTF
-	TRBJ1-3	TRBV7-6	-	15	TGTGCCAGCAGCTTAGCAGGGCCAGGGGGAAACACCATATATTTT	CASSLAGPGGNTIYF
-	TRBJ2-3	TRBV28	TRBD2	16	TGTGCCAGCAGTCCCCGACTAGCGGGGGTCACAGATACGCAGTATTTT	CASSPRLAGVTDTQYF
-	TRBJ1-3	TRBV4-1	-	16	TGCGCCAGCAGCCAAGTTCAGGGTATGGCTGGAAACACCATATATTTT	CASSQVQGMAGNTIYF
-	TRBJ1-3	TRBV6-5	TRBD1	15	TGTGCCAGCAGATATACAGGGGGCCCGGGAAACACCATATATTTT	CASRYTGGPGNTIYF
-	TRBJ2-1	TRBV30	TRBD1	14	TGTGCCTGGAACGGACAGGGTGCAGGGAATGAGCAGTTCTTC	CAWNGQGAGNEQFF
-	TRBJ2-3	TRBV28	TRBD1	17	TGTGCCAGCAGTTTGCAGGGGGCGCTGACTAGCACAGATACGCAGTATTTT	CASSLQGALTSTDTQYF
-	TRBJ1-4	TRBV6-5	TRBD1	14	TGTGCCAGCAGTACCTCAGGGGGCCCTGAAAAACTGTTTTTT	CASSTSGGPEKLFF
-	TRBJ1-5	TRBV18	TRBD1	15	TGTGCCAGCTCACCACGAGGGGGCCGAAGTCAGCCCCAGCATTTT	CASSPRGGRSQPQHF
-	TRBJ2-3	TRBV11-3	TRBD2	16	TGTGCCAGCAGCTCCGATACGGGACTAGCGGGAGCTACGCAGTATTTT	CASSSDTGLAGATQYF
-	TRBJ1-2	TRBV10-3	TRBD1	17	TGTGCCGTACGACAGGGGGCCCAAGGCGTAGCTAACTATGGCTACACCTTC	CAVRQGAQGVANYGYTF
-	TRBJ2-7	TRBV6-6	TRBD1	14	TGTGCCAGCAGTTACGGGACAGGGGGCCAAGAGCAGTACTTC	CASSYGTGGQEQYF